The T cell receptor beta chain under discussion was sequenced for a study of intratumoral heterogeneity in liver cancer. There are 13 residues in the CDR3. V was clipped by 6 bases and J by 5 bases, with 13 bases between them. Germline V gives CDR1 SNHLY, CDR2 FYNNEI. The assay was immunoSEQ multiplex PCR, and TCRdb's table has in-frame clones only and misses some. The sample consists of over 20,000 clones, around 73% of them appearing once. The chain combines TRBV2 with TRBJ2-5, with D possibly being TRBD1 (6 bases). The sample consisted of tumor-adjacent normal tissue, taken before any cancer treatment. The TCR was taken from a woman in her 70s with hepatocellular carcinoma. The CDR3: CASSYRVWETQYF. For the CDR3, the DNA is TGTGCCAGCAGCTACAGGGTTTGGGAGACCCAGTACTTC.